These 20 T cell receptor beta chains were all obtained from the same sample, sequenced in a study of cytomegalovirus exposure and HLA in healthy donors. Only in-frame clones appear in the TCRdb table, and some are missing; sequencing was by immunoSEQ multiplex PCR. The sample lists 110,000 or so clones, around nine tenths occurring once. Material: PBMCs. These TCRs come from a young woman in good health and CMV-seronegative.

This chain connects TRBV5-4 to TRBJ2-7; the match to TRBD1 covers 11 bases. Germline V gives CDR1 SGHNT, CDR2 YYREEE (reference sequence). The trim removed 2 bases at V and 3 bases at J, leaving 4 bases unmatched. CDR3 length: 15 residues. The CDR3, as DNA: TGTGCCAGCAGCTTTCCGGGACAGGGGGACTACGAGCAGTACTTC. It is translated as CASSFPGQGDYEQYF. Looking up the rest from reference TRBV5-4 and TRBJ2-7 gives the full variable domain: ETGVTQSPTHLIKTRGQQVTLRCSSQSGHNTVSWYQQALGQGPQFIFQYYREEENGRGNFPPRFSGLQFPNYSSELNVNALELDDSALYLCASSFPGQGDYEQYFGPGTRLTVT.

The rearrangement links TRBV15 to TRBJ2-7, with a weak D call TRBD2 (5 bases). The V gene's germline CDR1 is LNHNV and CDR2 YYDKDF (reference sequence). CDR3 length: 14 residues. Trimming removed 0 bases at V and 2 bases at J, with 8 bases between. CDR3 loop: CATSRDPGTYEQYF. CDR3 nucleotides: TGTGCCACCAGCAGAGATCCCGGGACCTACGAGCAGTACTTC.

CDR3 nucleotide sequence: TGTGCCAGCAGTCCCAACCCGGGACAATATGAAGCTTTCTTT. Protein: CASSPNPGQYEAFF. This sequence joins TRBV27 and TRBJ1-1; maybe TRBD1 (6 bases). The CDR3 length is 14 residues. Deletions cut 5 bases from V and 7 bases from J, with 17 bases between. Germline loops: CDR1 MNHEY, CDR2 SMNVEV (reference sequence).

The chain combines TRBV2 with TRBJ1-2; D call uncertain. The CDR3 is made up of 14 amino acids. The V gene's germline CDR1 is SNHLY and CDR2 FYNNEI. The V end was cut by 0 bases, the J end by 3 bases, with 8 bases between. The CDR3 DNA sequence: TGTGCCAGCAGTGAAGCGCGGGCGGACTATGGCTACACCTTC. This sequence encodes CASSEARADYGYTF.

The J gene is TRBJ2-7, the V gene TRBV5-6, with D unclear. Trimming stripped 7 bases from V and 0 bases from J, with 11 bases between. CDR1 SGHDT and CDR2 YYEEEE come from the germline V gene. The CDR3 runs to 13 residues. CDR3 nucleotide sequence: TGTGCCAGCCGTGACACGAACTCCTACGAGCAGTACTTC. This translates into CASRDTNSYEQYF. Filled out from reference TRBV5-6 and TRBJ2-7, the complete variable domain reads DAGVTQSPTHLIKTRGQQVTLRCSPKSGHDTVSWYQQALGQGPQFIFQYYEEEERQRGNFPDRFSGHQFPNYSSELNVNALLLGDSALYLCASRDTNSYEQYFGPGTRLTVT.

The genes are TRBV7-9 and TRBJ1-4, with D possibly TRBD1 on 6 matching bases. V was shortened by 1 base and J by 11 bases, with 11 bases between the two germline ends. The CDR3 is 13 amino acids. Germline CDR1 SEHNR, CDR2 FQNEAQ (reference sequence). In DNA form, the CDR3 reads TGTGCCAGCAGCTTAGGGACAGAGCCTAAACTGTTTTTT. Its protein product is CASSLGTEPKLFF.

The chain couples TRBV19 to TRBJ1-5; 10 bases map to TRBD1. V trimming: 5 bases; J trimming: 0 bases; junction bases outside the gene matches: 4. This CDR3 has 16 amino acids. Germline V gene lookup returns CDR1 LNHDA and CDR2 SQIVND (reference sequence). CDR3: CASSGDRGYSNQPQHF. The CDR3 DNA reads TGTGCCAGTAGTGGGGACAGGGGTTATAGCAATCAGCCCCAGCATTTT.

CDR3 residues: CASSLGPLAGGARQFF. The CDR3 nucleotides read TGTGCCAGCAGCTTAGGTCCACTAGCGGGAGGGGCGAGGCAGTTCTTC. This rearrangement joins TRBV7-8 to TRBJ2-1, with 13 bases fitting TRBD2. CDR1 and CDR2 (germline): SGHVS, FQNEAQ. CDR3 size: 16 residues. The ends lost 1 base at V and 12 bases at J; junction bases unmatched: 9.

This chain connects TRBV29-1 to TRBJ1-2, with D perhaps TRBD1 (5 bases). This CDR3 has 11 residues. CDR1 is SQVTM, CDR2 ANQGSEA, per germline. Trimming left V 4 bases short and J 4 bases short, with 7 bases between. CDR3 DNA: TGCAGCGTTGGACAGACCTATGGCTACACCTTC. Protein sequence: CSVGQTYGYTF.

The rearrangement links TRBV6-6 to TRBJ1-1; D not resolved. The V gene's germline CDR1 is MNHNY and CDR2 SVGAGI (reference sequence). The V end was cut by 5 bases, the J end by 3 bases, with 7 bases between. This CDR3 comprises 12 residues. Here the CDR3 reads CASSIRDTEAFF. The CDR3 DNA is TGTGCCAGCAGTATCCGGGACACTGAAGCTTTCTTT.

The V call is TRBV18, the J call TRBJ2-7; D possibly corresponds to TRBD2 (6 bases). The CDR3 is made up of 18 amino acids. V lost 2 bases to trimming and J lost 2 bases, with 22 bases between them. Germline CDR1 is KGHSH and CDR2 is LQKENI. In DNA, the CDR3 is TGTGCCAGCTCACCAAACGTCGTCAGTGGAGGGCTACCCTACGAGCAGTACTTC. Encoded protein: CASSPNVVSGGLPYEQYF.

The chain's CDR3 is CASSLDGGAVDTQYF. CDR3 coding DNA: TGTGCCAGCAGCTTAGATGGGGGGGCCGTGGATACGCAGTATTTT. The genes are TRBV11-2 and TRBJ2-3, with D possibly TRBD2 on 7 matching bases. V lost 0 bases and J lost 6, with 13 bases in between. The germline gives CDR1 SGHAT, CDR2 FQNNGV. This CDR3 is built from 15 residues.

V gene TRBV7-6 combines with J gene TRBJ2-7; D may be TRBD1 (6 bases). Deletions cut 3 bases from V and 1 base from J, with 10 bases between. Germline lookup yields CDR1 SGHVS and CDR2 FNYEAQ. CDR3 length: 14 residues. CDR3 bases: TGTGCCAGCAGCTTTGAAGGACAGTCCTACGAGCAGTACTTC. Residues: CASSFEGQSYEQYF. The full variable domain, with the rest looked up from reference TRBV7-6 and TRBJ2-7, is GAGVSQSPRYKVTKRGQDVALRCDPISGHVSLYWYRQALGQGPEFLTYFNYEAQQDKSGLPNDRFSAERPEGSISTLTIQRTEQRDSAMYRCASSFEGQSYEQYFGPGTRLTVT.

The V and J genes are TRBV6-6 and TRBJ1-1; perhaps TRBD1 as D (6 bases). The V gene lost 6 bases and the J gene lost 4 bases, with 15 bases spanning the gap. From germline, CDR1 is MNHNY and CDR2 SVGAGI (reference sequence). The CDR3 sequence is 14 residues long. The CDR3 protein is CASSLTGSRTEAFF. CDR3 bases: TGTGCCAGCAGCCTAACAGGGTCCCGCACTGAAGCTTTCTTT.

The rearrangement joins TRBV2 to TRBJ2-5; D perhaps matches TRBD1 (5 bases). V was pared by 6 bases and J by 4 bases, with 15 bases between. Germline V gives CDR1 SNHLY, CDR2 FYNNEI. The CDR3 sequence is 14 residues long. The CDR3 DNA reads TGTGCCAGCAGGAAGGGGTTCGGACGAGAGACCCAGTACTTC. Its translation is CASRKGFGRETQYF.

J is TRBJ2-7 and V is TRBV11-2, with 8 bases aligning to TRBD1. This CDR3 has 17 amino acids. The V segment lost 5 bases and the J segment 5 bases; nucleotides outside the gene matches: 17. Germline V gene lookup returns CDR1 SGHAT and CDR2 FQNNGV. Here the CDR3 reads CASSPVQDRVRLHEQYF. The CDR3, as DNA: TGTGCCAGCAGCCCCGTCCAGGACAGGGTCCGTTTGCACGAGCAGTACTTC. Complete variable domain (other parts from reference TRBV11-2 and TRBJ2-7): EAGVAQSPRYKIIEKRQSVAFWCNPISGHATLYWYQQILGQGPKLLIQFQNNGVVDDSQLPKDRFSAERLKGVDSTLKIQPAKLEDSAVYLCASSPVQDRVRLHEQYFGPGTRLTVT.

This clone was picked up one time. This chain links TRBV6-5 with TRBJ2-3; TRBD2 agrees at 7 bases. The CDR3 extends over 13 amino acids. After removal of 6 bases from V and 4 bases from J, the junction contained 4 bases not matched to a gene. Germline lookup yields CDR1 MNHEY and CDR2 SVGAGI. The CDR3 nucleotides are TGTGCCAGCAGGAGCGGGGTAGCAGATACGCAGTATTTT. Protein sequence: CASRSGVADTQYF.

The chain combines TRBV30 with TRBJ1-5; D call uncertain. Looked up from germline, CDR1 is GTSNPN and CDR2 is SVGIG (reference sequence). Trimming removed 1 base at V and 9 bases at J, with 19 bases between. This CDR3 spans 15 amino acids. The CDR3 sequence is CAWSDGSAVIGPQHF. Written as DNA, the CDR3 is TGTGCCTGGAGTGACGGCAGTGCGGTGATCGGGCCCCAGCATTTT.

As to this clone: Its ends do not fully match the called genes, so a read error is possible. V is TRBV2 and J is TRBJ2-7, with TRBD1 matching 8 bases. This CDR3 contains 15 residues. Germline CDR1 reads SNHLY; CDR2 reads FYNNEI. Here the CDR3 DNA reads TGTGCCAGCAGCGAAGCGCCGGGACAGGCGGGGGAGCAGTACTTC. Its translation is CASSEAPGQAGEQYF.

The V and J genes are TRBV7-3 and TRBJ2-1; TRBD1 matches at 7 bases. Germline V gives CDR1 SGHTA, CDR2 FQGTGA. This CDR3 has 15 amino acids. Trimming removed 5 bases from V and 6 bases from J; junction bases left unmatched: 10. DNA of the CDR3: TGTGCCAGCAGCACGAGGGACAGCCGGGGCAATGAGCAGTTCTTC. This translates into CASSTRDSRGNEQFF.